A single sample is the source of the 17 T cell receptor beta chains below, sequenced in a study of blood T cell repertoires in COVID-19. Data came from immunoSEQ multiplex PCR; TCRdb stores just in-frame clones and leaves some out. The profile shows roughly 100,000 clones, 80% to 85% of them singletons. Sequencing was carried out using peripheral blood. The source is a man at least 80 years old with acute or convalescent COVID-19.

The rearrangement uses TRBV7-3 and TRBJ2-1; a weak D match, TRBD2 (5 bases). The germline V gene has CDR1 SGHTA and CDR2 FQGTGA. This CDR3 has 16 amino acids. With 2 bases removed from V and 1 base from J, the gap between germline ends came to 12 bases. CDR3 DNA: TGTGCCAGCAGCTTAGATCTAAGGAGGTCCTACAATGAGCAGTTCTTC. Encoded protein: CASSLDLRRSYNEQFF.

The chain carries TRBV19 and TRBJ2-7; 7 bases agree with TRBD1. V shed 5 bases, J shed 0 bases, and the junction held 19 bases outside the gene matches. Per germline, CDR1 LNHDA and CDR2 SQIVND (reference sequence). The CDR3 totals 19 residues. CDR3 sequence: CASSGTTGPTIGSSYEQYF. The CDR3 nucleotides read TGTGCCAGTAGTGGGACGACAGGGCCCACGATCGGGTCCTCCTACGAGCAGTACTTC.

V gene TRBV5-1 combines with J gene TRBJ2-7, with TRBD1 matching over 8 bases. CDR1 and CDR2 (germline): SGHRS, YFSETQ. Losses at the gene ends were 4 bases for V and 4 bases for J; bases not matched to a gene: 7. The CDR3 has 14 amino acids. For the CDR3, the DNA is TGCGCCAGCAGCATACGACAGGGGTGGTACGAGCAGTACTTC. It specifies CASSIRQGWYEQYF.

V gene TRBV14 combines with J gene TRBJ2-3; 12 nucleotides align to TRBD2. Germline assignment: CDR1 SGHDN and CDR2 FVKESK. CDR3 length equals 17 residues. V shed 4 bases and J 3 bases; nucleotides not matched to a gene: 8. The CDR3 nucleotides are TGTGCCAGCAGCCGATGGACTAGCGGGAAAGGGACAGATACGCAGTATTTT. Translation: CASSRWTSGKGTDTQYF.

The chain's CDR3 is CASSAPKLLAGEETQYF. CDR3 DNA: TGTGCCAGCAGTGCTCCAAAACTACTAGCGGGAGAAGAGACCCAGTACTTC. This chain connects TRBV6-1 to TRBJ2-5, with 11 bases identical to TRBD2. Germline V gene data show CDR1 as MNHNS and CDR2 as SASEGT. This CDR3 has 17 amino acids. The trim removed 4 bases at V and 3 bases at J, leaving 10 bases unmatched.

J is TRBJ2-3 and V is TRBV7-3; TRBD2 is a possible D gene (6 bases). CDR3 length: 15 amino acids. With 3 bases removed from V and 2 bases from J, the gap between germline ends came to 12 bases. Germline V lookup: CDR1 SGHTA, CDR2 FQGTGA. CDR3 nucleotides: TGTGCCAGCAGCTTTCTCGGGAGACACACAGATACGCAGTATTTT. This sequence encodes CASSFLGRHTDTQYF. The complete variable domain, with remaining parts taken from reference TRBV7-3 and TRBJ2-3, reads GAGVSQTPSNKVTEKGKYVELRCDPISGHTALYWYRQSLGQGPEFLIYFQGTGAADDSGLPNDRFFAVRPEGSVSTLKIQRTERGDSAVYLCASSFLGRHTDTQYFGPGTRLTVL.

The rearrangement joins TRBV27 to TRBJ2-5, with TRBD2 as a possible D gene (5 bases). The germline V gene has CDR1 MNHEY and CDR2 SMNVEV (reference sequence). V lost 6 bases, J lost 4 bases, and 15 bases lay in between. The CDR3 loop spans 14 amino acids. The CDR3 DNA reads TGTGCCAGCAGACTAGGCGGTTCCAGAGAGACCCAGTACTTC. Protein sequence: CASRLGGSRETQYF.

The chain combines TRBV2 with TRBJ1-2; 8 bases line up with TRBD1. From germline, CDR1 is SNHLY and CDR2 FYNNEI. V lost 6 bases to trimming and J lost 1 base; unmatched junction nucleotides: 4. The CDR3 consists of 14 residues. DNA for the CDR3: TGTGCCAGCAGGGCAGGGGGCTTTAACTATGGCTACACCTTC. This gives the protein CASRAGGFNYGYTF. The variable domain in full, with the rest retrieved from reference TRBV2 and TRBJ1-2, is EPEVTQTPSHQVTQMGQEVILRCVPISNHLYFYWYRQILGQKVEFLVSFYNNEISEKSEIFDDQFSVERPDGSNFTLKIRSTKLEDSAMYFCASRAGGFNYGYTFGSGTRLTVV.

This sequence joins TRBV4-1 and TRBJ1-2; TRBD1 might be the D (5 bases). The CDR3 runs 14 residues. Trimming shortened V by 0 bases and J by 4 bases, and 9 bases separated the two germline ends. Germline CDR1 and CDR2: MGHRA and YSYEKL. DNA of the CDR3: TGCGCCAGCAGCCAAGAAGGGGTTCCCTATGGCTACACCTTC. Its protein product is CASSQEGVPYGYTF.

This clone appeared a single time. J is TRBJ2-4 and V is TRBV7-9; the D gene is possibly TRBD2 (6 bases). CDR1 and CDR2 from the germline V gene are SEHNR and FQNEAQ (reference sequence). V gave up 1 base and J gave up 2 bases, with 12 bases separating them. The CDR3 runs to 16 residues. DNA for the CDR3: TGTGCCAGCAGCTTAGGTAGCGGTGGGTCCAAAAACATTCAGTACTTC. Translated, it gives CASSLGSGGSKNIQYF.

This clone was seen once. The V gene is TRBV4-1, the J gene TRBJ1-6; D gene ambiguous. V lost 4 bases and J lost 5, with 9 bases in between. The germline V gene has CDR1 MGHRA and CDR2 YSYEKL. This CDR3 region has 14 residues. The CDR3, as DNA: TGCGCCAGCAGCCCCAGACTTGATAATTCACCCCTCCACTTT. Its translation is CASSPRLDNSPLHF.

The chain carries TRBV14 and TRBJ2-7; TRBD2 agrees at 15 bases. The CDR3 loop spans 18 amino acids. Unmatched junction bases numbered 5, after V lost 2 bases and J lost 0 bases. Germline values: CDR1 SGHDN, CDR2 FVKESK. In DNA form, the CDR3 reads TGTGCCAGCAGCCAACCAGGACTAGCGGGAGGGCACTCCTACGAGCAGTACTTC. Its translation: CASSQPGLAGGHSYEQYF.

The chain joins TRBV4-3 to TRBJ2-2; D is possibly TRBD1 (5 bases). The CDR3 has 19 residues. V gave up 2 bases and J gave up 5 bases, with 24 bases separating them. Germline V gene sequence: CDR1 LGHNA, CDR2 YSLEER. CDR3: CASSQKAQGQNLETGELFF. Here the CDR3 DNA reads TGCGCCAGCAGCCAAAAGGCCCAGGGTCAAAATTTGGAGACCGGGGAGCTGTTTTTT.

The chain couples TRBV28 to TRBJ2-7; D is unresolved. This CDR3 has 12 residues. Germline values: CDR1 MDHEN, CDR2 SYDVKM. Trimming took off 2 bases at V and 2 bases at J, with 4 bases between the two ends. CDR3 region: CASSLNTYEQYF. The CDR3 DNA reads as TGTGCCAGCAGTTTAAACACCTACGAGCAGTACTTC.

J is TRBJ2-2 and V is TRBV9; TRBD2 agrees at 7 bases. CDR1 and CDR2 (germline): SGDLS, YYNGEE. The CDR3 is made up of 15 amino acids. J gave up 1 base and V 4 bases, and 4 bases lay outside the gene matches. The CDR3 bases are TGTGCCAGCAGCCTGACTAGCAGGAACACCGGGGAGCTGTTTTTT. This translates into CASSLTSRNTGELFF.

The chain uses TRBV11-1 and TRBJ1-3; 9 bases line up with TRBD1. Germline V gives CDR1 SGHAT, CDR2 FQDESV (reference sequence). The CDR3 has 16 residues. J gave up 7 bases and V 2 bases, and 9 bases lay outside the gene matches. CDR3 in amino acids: CASSLTGTGTWNTIYF. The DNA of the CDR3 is TGTGCCAGCAGCTTAACCGGGACAGGGACGTGGAACACCATATATTTT.

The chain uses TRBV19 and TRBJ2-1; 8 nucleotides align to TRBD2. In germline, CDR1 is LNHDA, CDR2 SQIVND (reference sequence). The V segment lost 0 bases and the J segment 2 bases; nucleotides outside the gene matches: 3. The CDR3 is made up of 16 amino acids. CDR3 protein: CASSIEGLGTYNEQFF. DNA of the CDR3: TGTGCCAGTAGTATAGAGGGACTAGGAACCTACAATGAGCAGTTCTTC.